This T cell receptor (beta chain) emerged from a study of vaccination and CD4 T cells after COVID-19. As for the study in general: Convalescent persons amounted to six males plus four females, two of whom were Hispanic. Blood was drawn a median around 72 days post second dose, range 14 to 241.

The trim removed 5 bases at V and 4 bases at J, leaving 4 bases unmatched. This CDR3 contains 13 residues. Germline CDR1 DFQATT, CDR2 SNEGSKA (reference sequence). Cultured CD4+ T-cell DNA underwent Oncomine TCR Beta short-read sequencing. TCRdb processed the PCR reads anew with MiXCR; each CDR3 protein has one entry. Of under 20,000 distinct CDR3 sequences listed, over 60% are singletons. Specified treatment: roughly 10-day PBMC culture with coronavirus spike peptide pools or control peptides (ViraFEST assay). Note on this clonotype: Its target is not known.

Overall study findings and caveats: Convalescent patients had a median about 90% of reactive clones appearing only post-vaccination.

The V gene is TRBV20-1, the J gene TRBJ1-2; the match to TRBD1 covers 10 bases. The origin of this receptor is a human donor who received a COVID-19 vaccine. This specimen consisted of CD4+ T cells from blood, cultured in vitro, obtained after SARS-CoV-2 vaccination. The CDR3 spells CSAPRTGGYGYTF. CDR3 in DNA: TGCAGTGCTCCTCGGACAGGGGGCTATGGCTACACCTTC.